This TCR beta chain originates from a study of OX40 agonist ivuxolimab in advanced cancers. TCRdb's copy holds only in-frame clones and misses some; the assay was immunoSEQ multiplex PCR. Of roughly 63,000 clones in the sample, around 83% are singletons; the top ten hold approximately 1.3%. From germline, CDR1 is SGHRS and CDR2 YFSETQ. Trimming at V came to 5 bases and at J to 6 bases, leaving 11 bases not matched to a gene. The CDR3 has 15 amino acids. The receptor comes from an adult with an advanced solid tumor such as melanoma, head and neck, liver or kidney cancer. The sample consisted of CD4+ or CD8+ T cells sorted from blood, taken in a trial of the OX40 agonist ivuxolimab. V gene TRBV5-1 combines with J gene TRBJ2-3; the match to TRBD2 covers 8 bases. Here the CDR3 DNA reads TGCGCCAGCAGGGTCTTAGCGGGGTTGTCGGATACGCAGTATTTT. Residues: CASRVLAGLSDTQYF.